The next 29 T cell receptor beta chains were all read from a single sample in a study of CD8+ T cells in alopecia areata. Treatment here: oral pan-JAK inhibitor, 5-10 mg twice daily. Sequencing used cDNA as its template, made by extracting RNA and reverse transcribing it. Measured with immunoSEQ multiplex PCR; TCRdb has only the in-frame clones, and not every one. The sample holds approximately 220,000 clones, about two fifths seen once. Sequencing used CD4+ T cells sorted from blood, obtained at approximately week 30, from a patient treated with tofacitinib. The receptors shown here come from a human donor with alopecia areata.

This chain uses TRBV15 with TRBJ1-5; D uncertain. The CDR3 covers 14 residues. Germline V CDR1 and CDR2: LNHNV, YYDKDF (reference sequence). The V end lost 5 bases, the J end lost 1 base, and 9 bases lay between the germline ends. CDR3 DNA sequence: TGTGCCACCAGCCCCCAGAAGAGCAATCAGCCCCAGCATTTT. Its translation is CATSPQKSNQPQHF.

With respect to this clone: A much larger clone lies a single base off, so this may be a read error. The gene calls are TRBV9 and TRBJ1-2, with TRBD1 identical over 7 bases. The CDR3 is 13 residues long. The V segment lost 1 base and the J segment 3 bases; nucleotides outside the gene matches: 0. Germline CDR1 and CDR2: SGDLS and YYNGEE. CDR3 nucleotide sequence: TGTGCCAGCAGCGTACAGGGGGACTATGGCTACACCTTC. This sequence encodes CASSVQGDYGYTF. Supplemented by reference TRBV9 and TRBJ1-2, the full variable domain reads DSGVTQTPKHLITATGQRVTLRCSPRSGDLSVYWYQQSLDQGLQFLIQYYNGEERAKGNILERFSAQQFPDLHSELNLSSLELGDSALYFCASSVQGDYGYTFGSGTRLTVV.

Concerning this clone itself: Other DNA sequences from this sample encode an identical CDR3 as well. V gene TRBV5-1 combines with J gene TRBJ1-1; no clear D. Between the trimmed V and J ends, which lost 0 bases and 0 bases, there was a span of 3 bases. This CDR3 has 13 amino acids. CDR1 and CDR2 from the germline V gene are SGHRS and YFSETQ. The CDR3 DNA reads TGCGCCAGCAGCTTGGTTGTGAACACTGAAGCTTTCTTT. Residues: CASSLVVNTEAFF. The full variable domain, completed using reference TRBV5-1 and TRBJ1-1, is KAGVTQTPRYLIKTRGQQVTLSCSPISGHRSVSWYQQTPGQGLQFLFEYFSETQRNKGNFPGRFSGRQFSNSRSEMNVSTLELGDSALYLCASSLVVNTEAFFGQGTRLTVV.

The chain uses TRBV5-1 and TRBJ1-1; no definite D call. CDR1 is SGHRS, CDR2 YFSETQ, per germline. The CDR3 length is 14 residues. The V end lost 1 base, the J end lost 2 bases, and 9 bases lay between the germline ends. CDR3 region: CASSLNTANTEAFF. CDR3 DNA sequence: TGCGCCAGCAGCTTGAATACGGCTAACACTGAAGCTTTCTTT.

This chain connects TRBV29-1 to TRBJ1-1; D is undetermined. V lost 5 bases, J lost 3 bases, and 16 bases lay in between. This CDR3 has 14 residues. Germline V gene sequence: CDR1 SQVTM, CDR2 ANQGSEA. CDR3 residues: CSVFTLLTDTEAFF. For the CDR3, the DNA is TGCAGCGTTTTTACACTCCTGACCGACACTGAAGCTTTCTTT.

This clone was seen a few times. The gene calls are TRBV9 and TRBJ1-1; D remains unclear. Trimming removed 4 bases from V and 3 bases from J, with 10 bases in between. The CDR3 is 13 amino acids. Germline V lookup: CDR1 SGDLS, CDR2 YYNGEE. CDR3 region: CASSPRLDTEAFF. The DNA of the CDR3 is TGTGCCAGCAGCCCCCGGCTAGACACTGAAGCTTTCTTT.

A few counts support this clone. As DNA, the CDR3 is TGTGCCAGCAGCGCGACAGGCTCCTCGGCCTACGAGCAGTACTTC. This encodes CASSATGSSAYEQYF. The chain is built from TRBV7-3 and TRBJ2-7; TRBD1 might be the D (6 bases). The CDR3 has 15 residues. The V gene lost 5 bases and the J gene lost 2 bases, with 16 bases spanning the gap. Germline assignment: CDR1 SGHTA and CDR2 FQGTGA.

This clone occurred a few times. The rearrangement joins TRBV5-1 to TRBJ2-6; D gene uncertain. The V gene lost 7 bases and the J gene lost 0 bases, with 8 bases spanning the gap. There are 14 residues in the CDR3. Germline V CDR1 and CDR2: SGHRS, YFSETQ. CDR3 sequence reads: CASAGDSGANVLTF. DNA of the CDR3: TGCGCCAGCGCAGGCGACTCTGGGGCCAACGTCCTGACTTTC.

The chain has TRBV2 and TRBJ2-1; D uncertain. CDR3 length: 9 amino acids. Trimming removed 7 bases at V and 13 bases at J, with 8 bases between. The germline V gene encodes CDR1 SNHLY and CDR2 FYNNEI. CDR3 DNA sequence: TGTGCCAGCAACGGACCACAGTTCTTC. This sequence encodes CASNGPQFF.

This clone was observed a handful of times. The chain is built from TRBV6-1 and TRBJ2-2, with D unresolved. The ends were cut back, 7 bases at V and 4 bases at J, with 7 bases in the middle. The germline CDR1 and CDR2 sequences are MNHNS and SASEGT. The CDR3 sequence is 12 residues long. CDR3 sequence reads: CASTRATGELFF. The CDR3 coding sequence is TGTGCCAGCACCCGAGCCACCGGGGAGCTGTTTTTT.

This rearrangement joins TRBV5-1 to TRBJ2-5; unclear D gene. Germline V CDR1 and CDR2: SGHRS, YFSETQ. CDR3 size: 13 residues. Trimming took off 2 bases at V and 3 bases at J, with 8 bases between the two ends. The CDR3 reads CASSFRAKETQYF. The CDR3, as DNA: TGCGCCAGCAGCTTCCGGGCGAAAGAGACCCAGTACTTC.

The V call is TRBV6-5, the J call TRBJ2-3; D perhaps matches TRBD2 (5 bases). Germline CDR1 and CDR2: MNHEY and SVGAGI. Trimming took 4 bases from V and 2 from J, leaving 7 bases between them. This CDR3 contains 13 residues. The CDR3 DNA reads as TGTGCCAGCAGTTGGACTGACACAGATACGCAGTATTTT. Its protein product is CASSWTDTDTQYF.

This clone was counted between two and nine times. The DNA for the CDR3 is TGTGCCAGCAGCCAAGCAAGTGGGAGGGGCTCTGGAAACACCATATATTTT. Translating it yields CASSQASGRGSGNTIYF. J is TRBJ1-3 and V is TRBV4-2, with D maybe TRBD1 (5 bases). The CDR3 contains 17 residues. V lost 1 base, J lost 0 bases, and 13 bases lay in between. Germline loops: CDR1 LGHNA, CDR2 YNFKEQ.

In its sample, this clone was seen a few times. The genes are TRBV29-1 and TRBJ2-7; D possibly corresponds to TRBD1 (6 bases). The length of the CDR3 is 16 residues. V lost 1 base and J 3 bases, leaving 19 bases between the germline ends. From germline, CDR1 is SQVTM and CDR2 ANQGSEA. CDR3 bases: TGCAGCGTTGAAGGCCCACAGGGTAAGGTCGGCTACGAGCAGTACTTC. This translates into CSVEGPQGKVGYEQYF.

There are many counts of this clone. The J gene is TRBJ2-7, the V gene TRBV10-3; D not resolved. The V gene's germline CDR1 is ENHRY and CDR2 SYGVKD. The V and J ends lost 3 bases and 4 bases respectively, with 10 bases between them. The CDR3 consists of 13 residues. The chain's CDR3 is CAISDGLEYEQYF. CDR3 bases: TGTGCCATCAGTGACGGGCTAGAGTACGAGCAGTACTTC.

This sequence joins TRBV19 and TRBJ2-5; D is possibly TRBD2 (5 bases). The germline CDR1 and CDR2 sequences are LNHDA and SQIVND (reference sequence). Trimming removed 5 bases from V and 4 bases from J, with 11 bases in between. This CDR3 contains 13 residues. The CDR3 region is CASSRTRGETQYF. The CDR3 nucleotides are TGTGCCAGTAGTCGGACCCGGGGAGAGACCCAGTACTTC. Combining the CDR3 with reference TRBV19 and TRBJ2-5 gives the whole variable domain DGGITQSPKYLFRKEGQNVTLSCEQNLNHDAMYWYRQDPGQGLRLIYYSQIVNDFQKGDIAEGYSVSREKKESFPLTVTSAQKNPTAFYLCASSRTRGETQYFGPGTRLLVL.

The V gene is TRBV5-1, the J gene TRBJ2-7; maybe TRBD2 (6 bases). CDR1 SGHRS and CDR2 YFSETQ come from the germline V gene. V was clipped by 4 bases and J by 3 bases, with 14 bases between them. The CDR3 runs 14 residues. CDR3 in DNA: TGCGCCAGCAGCGGGGGACTTCGAAACTACGAGCAGTACTTC. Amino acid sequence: CASSGGLRNYEQYF. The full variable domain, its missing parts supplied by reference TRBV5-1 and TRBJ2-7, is KAGVTQTPRYLIKTRGQQVTLSCSPISGHRSVSWYQQTPGQGLQFLFEYFSETQRNKGNFPGRFSGRQFSNSRSEMNVSTLELGDSALYLCASSGGLRNYEQYFGPGTRLTVT.

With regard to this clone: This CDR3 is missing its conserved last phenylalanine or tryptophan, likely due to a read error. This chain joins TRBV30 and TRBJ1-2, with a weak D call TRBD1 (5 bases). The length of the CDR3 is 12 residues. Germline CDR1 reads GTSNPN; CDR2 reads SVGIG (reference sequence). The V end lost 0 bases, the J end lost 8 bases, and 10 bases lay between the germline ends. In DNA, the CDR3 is TGTGCCTGGAGTGTACAGGCGGGGGGCTACACCTGC. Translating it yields CAWSVQAGGYTC.

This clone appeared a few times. The DNA of the CDR3 is TGCAGCGTTGTGACAGGGGAGGGAAGCCTCGAGCAGTACTTC. Translated: CSVVTGEGSLEQYF. This chain joins TRBV29-1 and TRBJ2-7, with a possible D match to TRBD1 (8 bases). Germline V gene lookup returns CDR1 SQVTM and CDR2 ANQGSEA. This CDR3 region has 14 residues. V was pared by 4 bases and J by 6 bases, with 19 bases between.

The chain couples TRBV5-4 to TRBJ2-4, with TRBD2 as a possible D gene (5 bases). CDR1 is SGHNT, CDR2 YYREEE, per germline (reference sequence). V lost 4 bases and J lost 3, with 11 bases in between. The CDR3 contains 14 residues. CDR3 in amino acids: CASSPRTDKNIQYF. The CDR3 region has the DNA TGTGCCAGCAGCCCAAGGACTGACAAAAACATTCAGTACTTC.

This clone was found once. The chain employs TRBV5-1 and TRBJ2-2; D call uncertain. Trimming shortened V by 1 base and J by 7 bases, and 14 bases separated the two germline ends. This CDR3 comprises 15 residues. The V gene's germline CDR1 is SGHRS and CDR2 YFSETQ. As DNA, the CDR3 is TGCGCCAGCAGCTTGAGGGAACGTTTAGGCGGGGAGCTGTTTTTT. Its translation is CASSLRERLGGELFF.

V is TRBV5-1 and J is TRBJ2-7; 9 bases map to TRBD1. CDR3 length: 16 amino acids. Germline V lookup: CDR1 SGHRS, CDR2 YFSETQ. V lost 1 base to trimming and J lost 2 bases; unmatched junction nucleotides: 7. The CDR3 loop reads CASSLNTGGQPYEQYF. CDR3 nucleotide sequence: TGCGCCAGCAGCTTGAACACAGGGGGCCAGCCCTACGAGCAGTACTTC.

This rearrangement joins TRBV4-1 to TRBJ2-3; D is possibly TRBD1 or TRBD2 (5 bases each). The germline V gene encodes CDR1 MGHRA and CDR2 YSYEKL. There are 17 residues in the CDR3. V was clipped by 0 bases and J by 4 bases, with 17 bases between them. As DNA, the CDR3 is TGCGCCAGCAGCCAAGAGGACCACCGGGACGGCTCAGATACGCAGTATTTT. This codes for CASSQEDHRDGSDTQYF.

In DNA form, the CDR3 reads TGCGCCAGCAGCTGGGACAGGAGCACTGAAGCTTTCTTT. Its translation: CASSWDRSTEAFF. V is TRBV5-1 and J is TRBJ1-1, with TRBD1 matching 8 bases. Trimming removed 3 bases from V and 4 bases from J; junction bases left unmatched: 2. CDR1 SGHRS and CDR2 YFSETQ come from the germline V gene. The CDR3 runs to 13 residues.

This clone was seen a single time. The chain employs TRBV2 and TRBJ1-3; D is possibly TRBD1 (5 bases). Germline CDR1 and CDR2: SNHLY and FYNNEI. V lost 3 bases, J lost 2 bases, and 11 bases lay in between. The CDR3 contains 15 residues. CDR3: CASSDEAGTGNTIYF. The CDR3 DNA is TGTGCCAGCAGTGATGAGGCAGGGACTGGAAACACCATATATTTT.

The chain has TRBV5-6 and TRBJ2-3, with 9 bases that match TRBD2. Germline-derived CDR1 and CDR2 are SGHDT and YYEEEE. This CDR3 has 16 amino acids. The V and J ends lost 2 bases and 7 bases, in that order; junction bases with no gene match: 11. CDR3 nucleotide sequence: TGTGCCAGCAGCTTCAAGCGGGAGGCCCAGTCCAATACGCAGTATTTT. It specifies CASSFKREAQSNTQYF.

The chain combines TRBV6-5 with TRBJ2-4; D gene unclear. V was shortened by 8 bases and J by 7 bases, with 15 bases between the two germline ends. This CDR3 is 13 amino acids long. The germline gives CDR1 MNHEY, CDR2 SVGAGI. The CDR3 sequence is CASGFLNPNIQYF. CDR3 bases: TGTGCCAGCGGATTCCTTAACCCCAACATTCAGTACTTC.

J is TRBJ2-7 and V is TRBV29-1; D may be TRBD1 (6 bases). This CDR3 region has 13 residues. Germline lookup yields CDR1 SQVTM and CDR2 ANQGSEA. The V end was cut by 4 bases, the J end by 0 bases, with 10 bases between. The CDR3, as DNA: TGCAGCGTTGCAGGGGTCAGCTCCTACGAGCAGTACTTC. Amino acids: CSVAGVSSYEQYF.

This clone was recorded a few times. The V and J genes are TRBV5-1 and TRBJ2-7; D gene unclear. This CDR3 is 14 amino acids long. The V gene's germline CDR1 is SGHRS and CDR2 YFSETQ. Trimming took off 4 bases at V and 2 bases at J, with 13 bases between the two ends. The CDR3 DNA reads TGCGCCAGCAGCCTGTCCGACGGAGCCTACGAGCAGTACTTC. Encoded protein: CASSLSDGAYEQYF.